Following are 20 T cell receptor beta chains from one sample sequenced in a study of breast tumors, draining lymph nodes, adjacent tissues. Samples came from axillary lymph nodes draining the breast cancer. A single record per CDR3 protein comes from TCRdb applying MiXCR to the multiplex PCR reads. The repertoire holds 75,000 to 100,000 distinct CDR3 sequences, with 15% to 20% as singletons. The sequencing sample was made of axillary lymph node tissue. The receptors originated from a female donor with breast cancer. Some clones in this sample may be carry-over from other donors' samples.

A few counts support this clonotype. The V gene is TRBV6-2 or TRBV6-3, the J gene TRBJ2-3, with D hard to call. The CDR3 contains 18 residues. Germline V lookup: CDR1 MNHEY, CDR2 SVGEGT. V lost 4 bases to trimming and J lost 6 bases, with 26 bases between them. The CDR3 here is CASSWIVGLTNGMDTQYF. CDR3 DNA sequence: TGTGCCAGCAGTTGGATTGTCGGGTTAACAAACGGAATGGATACGCAGTATTTT.

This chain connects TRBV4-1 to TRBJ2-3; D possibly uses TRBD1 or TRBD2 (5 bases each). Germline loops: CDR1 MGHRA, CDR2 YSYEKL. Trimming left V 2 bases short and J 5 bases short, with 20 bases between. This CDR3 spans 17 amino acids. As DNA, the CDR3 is TGCGCCAGCAGCCAACCATTCGTGACAGTTGGGGGAGATACGCAGTATTTT. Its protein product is CASSQPFVTVGGDTQYF.

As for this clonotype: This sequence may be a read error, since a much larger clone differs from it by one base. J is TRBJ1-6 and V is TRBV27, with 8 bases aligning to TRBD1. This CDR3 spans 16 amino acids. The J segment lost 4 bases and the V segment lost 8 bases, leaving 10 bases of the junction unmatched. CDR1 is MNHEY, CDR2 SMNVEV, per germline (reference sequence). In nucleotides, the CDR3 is TGTGCCAGCGGTTCGGACAGGGTTCTTTATAATTCACCCCTCCACTTT. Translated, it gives CASGSDRVLYNSPLHF.

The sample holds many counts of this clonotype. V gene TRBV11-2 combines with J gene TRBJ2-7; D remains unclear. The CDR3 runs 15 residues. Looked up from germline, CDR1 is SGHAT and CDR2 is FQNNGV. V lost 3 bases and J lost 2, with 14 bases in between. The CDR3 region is CASSFSMDVAYEQYF. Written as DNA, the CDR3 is TGTGCCAGCAGCTTCTCCATGGACGTAGCCTACGAGCAGTACTTC.

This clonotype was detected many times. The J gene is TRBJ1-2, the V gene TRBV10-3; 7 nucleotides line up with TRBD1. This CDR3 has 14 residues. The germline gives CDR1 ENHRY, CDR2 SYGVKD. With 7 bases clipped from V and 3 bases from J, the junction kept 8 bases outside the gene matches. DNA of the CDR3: TGTGCCATCAAGGGGGACAGCGGTCACTATGGCTACACCTTC. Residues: CAIKGDSGHYGYTF.

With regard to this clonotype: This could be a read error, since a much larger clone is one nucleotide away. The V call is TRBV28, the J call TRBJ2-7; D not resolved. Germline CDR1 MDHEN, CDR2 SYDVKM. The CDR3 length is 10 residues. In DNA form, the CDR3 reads TGTGCCAGCAGTTTGAACGAGCGGTACTTC. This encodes CASSLNERYF.

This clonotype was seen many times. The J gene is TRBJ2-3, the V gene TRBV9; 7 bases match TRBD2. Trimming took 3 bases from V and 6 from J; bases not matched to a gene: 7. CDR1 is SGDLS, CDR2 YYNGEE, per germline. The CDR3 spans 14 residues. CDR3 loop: CASSALLLADTQYF. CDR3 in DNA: TGTGCCAGCAGCGCCCTCCTACTAGCGGATACGCAGTATTTT. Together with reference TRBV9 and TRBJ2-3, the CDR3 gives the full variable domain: DSGVTQTPKHLITATGQRVTLRCSPRSGDLSVYWYQQSLDQGLQFLIQYYNGEERAKGNILERFSAQQFPDLHSELNLSSLELGDSALYFCASSALLLADTQYFGPGTRLTVL.

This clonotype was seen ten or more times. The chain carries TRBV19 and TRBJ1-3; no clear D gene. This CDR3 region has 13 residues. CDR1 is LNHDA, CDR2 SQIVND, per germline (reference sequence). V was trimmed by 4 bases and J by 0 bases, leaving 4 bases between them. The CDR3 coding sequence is TGTGCCAGTAGTAAAGTCTCTGGAAACACCATATATTTT. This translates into CASSKVSGNTIYF.

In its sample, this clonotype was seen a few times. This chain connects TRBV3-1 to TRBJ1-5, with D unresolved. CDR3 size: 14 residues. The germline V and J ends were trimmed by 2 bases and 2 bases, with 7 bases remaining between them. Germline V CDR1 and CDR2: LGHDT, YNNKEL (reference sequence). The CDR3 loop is CASSQLGGNQPQHF. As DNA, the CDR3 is TGTGCCAGCAGCCAACTTGGGGGCAATCAGCCCCAGCATTTT.

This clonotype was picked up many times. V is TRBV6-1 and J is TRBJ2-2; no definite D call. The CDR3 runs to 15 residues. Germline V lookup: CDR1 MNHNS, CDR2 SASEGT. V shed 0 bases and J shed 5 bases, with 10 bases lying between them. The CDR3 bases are TGTGCCAGCAGTGAAGCTGATTGGAAGACCGGGGAGCTGTTTTTT. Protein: CASSEADWKTGELFF.

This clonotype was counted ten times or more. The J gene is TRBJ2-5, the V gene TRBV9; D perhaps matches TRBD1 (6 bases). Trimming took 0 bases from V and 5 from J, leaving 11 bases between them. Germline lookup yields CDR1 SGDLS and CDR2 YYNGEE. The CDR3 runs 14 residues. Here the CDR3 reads CASSVASGEETQYF. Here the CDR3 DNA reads TGTGCCAGCAGCGTAGCTTCAGGGGAGGAGACCCAGTACTTC.

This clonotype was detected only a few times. CDR3 coding DNA: TGTGCCAGCAGTTTGCACTTGATGAACACCGGGGAGCTGTTTTTT. Its translation: CASSLHLMNTGELFF. The V call is TRBV27, the J call TRBJ2-2; D uncertain. V lost 3 bases and J 1 base, leaving 9 bases between the germline ends. Germline V CDR1 and CDR2: MNHEY, SMNVEV (reference sequence). The CDR3 runs to 15 residues.

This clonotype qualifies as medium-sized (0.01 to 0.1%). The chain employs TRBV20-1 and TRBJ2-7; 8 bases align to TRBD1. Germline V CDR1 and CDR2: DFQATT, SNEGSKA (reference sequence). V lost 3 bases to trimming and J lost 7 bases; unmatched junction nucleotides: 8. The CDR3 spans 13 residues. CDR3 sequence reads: CSARGQGAREQYF. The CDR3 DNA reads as TGCAGTGCTAGGGGGCAGGGGGCGCGGGAGCAGTACTTC.

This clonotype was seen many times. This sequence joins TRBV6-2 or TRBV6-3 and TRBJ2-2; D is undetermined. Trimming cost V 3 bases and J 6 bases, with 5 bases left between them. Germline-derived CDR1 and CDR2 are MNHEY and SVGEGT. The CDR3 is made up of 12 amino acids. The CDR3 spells CASSYISGELFF. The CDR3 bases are TGTGCCAGCAGTTATATTTCCGGGGAGCTGTTTTTT.

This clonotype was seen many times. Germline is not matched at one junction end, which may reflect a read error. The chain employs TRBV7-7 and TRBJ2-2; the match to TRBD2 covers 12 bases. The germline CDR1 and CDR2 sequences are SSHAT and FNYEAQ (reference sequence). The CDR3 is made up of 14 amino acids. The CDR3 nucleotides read TGTGCTAGCAGCCCTAGCGGGAGGGCCGGGGAGCTGTTTTTT. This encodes CASSPSGRAGELFF.

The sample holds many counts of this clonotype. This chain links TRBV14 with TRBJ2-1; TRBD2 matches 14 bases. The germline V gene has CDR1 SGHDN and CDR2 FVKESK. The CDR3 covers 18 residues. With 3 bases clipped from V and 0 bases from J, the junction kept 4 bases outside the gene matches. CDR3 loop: CASSQGLAGASSYNEQFF. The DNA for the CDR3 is TGTGCCAGCAGCCAGGGACTAGCGGGAGCCAGCTCCTACAATGAGCAGTTCTTC.

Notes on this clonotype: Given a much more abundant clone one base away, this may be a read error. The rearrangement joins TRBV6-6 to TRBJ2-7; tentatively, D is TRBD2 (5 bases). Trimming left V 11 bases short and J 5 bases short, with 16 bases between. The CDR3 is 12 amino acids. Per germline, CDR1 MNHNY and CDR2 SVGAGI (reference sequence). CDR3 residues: CACTGVVDEQYF. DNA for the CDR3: TGTGCCTGCACCGGGGTGGTCGACGAGCAGTACTTC.

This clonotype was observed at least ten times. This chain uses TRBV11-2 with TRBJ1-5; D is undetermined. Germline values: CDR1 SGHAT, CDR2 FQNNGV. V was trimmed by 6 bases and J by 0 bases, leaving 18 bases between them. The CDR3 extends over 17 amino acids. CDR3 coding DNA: TGTGCCAGCAGGGACGGGGTCGGATGGAATAGCAATCAGCCCCAGCATTTT. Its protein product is CASRDGVGWNSNQPQHF.

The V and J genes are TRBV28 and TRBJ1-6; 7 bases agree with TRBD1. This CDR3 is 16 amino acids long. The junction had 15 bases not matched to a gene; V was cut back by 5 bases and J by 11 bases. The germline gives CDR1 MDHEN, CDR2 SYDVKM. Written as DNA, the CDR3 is TGTGCCAGCAGTCCTCCTCGGGGACAGTCGCTGCCACCCCTCCACTTT. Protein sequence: CASSPPRGQSLPPLHF.

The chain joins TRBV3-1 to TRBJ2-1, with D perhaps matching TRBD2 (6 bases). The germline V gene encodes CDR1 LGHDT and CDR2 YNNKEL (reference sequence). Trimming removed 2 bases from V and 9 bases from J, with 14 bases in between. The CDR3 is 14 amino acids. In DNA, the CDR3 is TGTGCCAGCAGCCAATCGGTAACTAGCCTTGAGCAGTTCTTC. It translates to CASSQSVTSLEQFF.